Presented here are 27 T cell receptor beta chains from one specimen sequenced in a study of T cell responses to AZD1222 COVID-19 vaccine. Profiling relied on immunoSEQ multiplex PCR, and the TCRdb table lists in-frame clones only, not all of them. The sample yields roughly 93,000 clones, 80% to 90% seen once. The material sequenced was peripheral blood, taken on day 0 of AZD1222 vaccination. Receptors were obtained from an adult in good health.

This clone was counted a single time. The chain uses TRBV27 and TRBJ1-5; D might be TRBD1 (5 bases). The CDR3 length is 14 residues. V was shortened by 2 bases and J by 9 bases, with 14 bases between the two germline ends. From germline, CDR1 is MNHEY and CDR2 SMNVEV (reference sequence). The chain's CDR3 is CASSLMSGSSPQHF. Written as DNA, the CDR3 is TGTGCCAGCAGTTTAATGTCAGGGTCTTCGCCCCAGCATTTT.

The CDR3 sequence: CASSPPTSGNTGELFF. CDR3 DNA sequence: TGTGCCAGCTCACCACCGACTAGCGGGAACACCGGGGAGCTGTTTTTT. This rearrangement joins TRBV18 to TRBJ2-2; 9 nucleotides align to TRBD2. This CDR3 is 16 amino acids long. V was clipped by 0 bases and J by 1 base; unmatched bases: 0. Germline loops: CDR1 KGHSH, CDR2 LQKENI. Complete variable domain (other parts from reference TRBV18 and TRBJ2-2): NAGVMQNPRHLVRRRGQEARLRCSPMKGHSHVYWYRQLPEEGLKFMVYLQKENIIDESGMPKERFSAEFPKEGPSILRIQQVVRGDSAAYFCASSPPTSGNTGELFFGEGSRLTVL.

The chain carries TRBV5-4 and TRBJ1-4, with a weak D call TRBD1 (6 bases). Germline V gives CDR1 SGHNT, CDR2 YYREEE (reference sequence). The V end lost 0 bases, the J end lost 8 bases, and 14 bases lay between the germline ends. This CDR3 is built from 15 residues. CDR3 region: CASSLATSGVEKLFF. The CDR3 nucleotides are TGTGCCAGCAGCTTGGCCACGTCAGGGGTGGAAAAACTGTTTTTT.

The chain couples TRBV7-9 to TRBJ2-7; D is undetermined. V lost 5 bases to trimming and J lost 3 bases, with 14 bases between them. Germline loops: CDR1 SEHNR, CDR2 FQNEAQ (reference sequence). The CDR3 has 14 residues. The CDR3 loop is CASSDPIADYEQYF. As DNA, the CDR3 is TGTGCCAGCAGCGATCCAATCGCGGACTACGAGCAGTACTTC. Full variable domain (remainder filled in from reference TRBV7-9 and TRBJ2-7): DTGVSQNPRHKITKRGQNVTFRCDPISEHNRLYWYRQTLGQGPEFLTYFQNEAQLEKSRLLSDRFSAERPKGSFSTLEIQRTEQGDSAMYLCASSDPIADYEQYFGPGTRLTVT.

The J gene is TRBJ1-2, the V gene TRBV4-3; 8 positions match TRBD1. Germline loops: CDR1 LGHNA, CDR2 YSLEER. V trimming: 0 bases; J trimming: 8 bases; junction bases outside the gene matches: 11. The CDR3 is 16 amino acids. Here the CDR3 reads CASSQDRDRPLMGYTF. The CDR3 DNA reads as TGCGCCAGCAGCCAAGATAGGGACAGGCCGCTGATGGGCTACACCTTC.

CDR3 loop: CASTLPSGTLLSYEQYF. CDR3 DNA: TGTGCCAGCACCCTCCCGTCCGGGACACTCCTCTCCTACGAGCAGTACTTC. This chain joins TRBV5-8 and TRBJ2-7, with a weak D call TRBD1 (6 bases). V was trimmed by 6 bases and J by 0 bases, leaving 22 bases between them. This CDR3 contains 17 residues. Germline assignment: CDR1 SGHTS and CDR2 YDEGEE. The whole variable domain, remainder taken from reference TRBV5-8 and TRBJ2-7, is EAGVTQSPTHLIKTRGQQATLRCSPISGHTSVYWYQQALGLGLQFLLWYDEGEERNRGNFPPRFSGRQFPNYSSELNVNALELEDSALYLCASTLPSGTLLSYEQYFGPGTRLTVT.

The chain couples TRBV10-3 to TRBJ1-1; D remains ambiguous. The CDR3 totals 14 residues. Trimming stripped 5 bases from V and 4 bases from J, with 14 bases between. Germline values: CDR1 ENHRY, CDR2 SYGVKD. DNA of the CDR3: TGTGCCATCAGTCAGGTCCCACGGGGCACTGAAGCTTTCTTT. This translates into CAISQVPRGTEAFF.

The J gene is TRBJ2-3, the V gene TRBV6-1; D might be TRBD1 (5 bases). The CDR3 is 17 residues long. Germline V CDR1 and CDR2: MNHNS, SASEGT. The germline V and J ends were trimmed by 3 bases and 0 bases, with 16 bases remaining between them. CDR3 region: CASSDGRTSSSTDTQYF. In nucleotides, the CDR3 is TGTGCCAGCAGTGACGGACGGACATCTTCAAGCACAGATACGCAGTATTTT.

This chain uses TRBV13 with TRBJ2-4, with D uncertain. The germline V and J ends were trimmed by 0 bases and 1 base, with 16 bases remaining between them. This CDR3 is built from 18 residues. Germline CDR1 PRHDT, CDR2 FYEKMQ (reference sequence). CDR3 bases: TGTGCCAGCAGCTTAGGCCCGTTGAGCAGCCGTGCCAAAAACATTCAGTACTTC. Amino acid sequence: CASSLGPLSSRAKNIQYF.

This clone was seen once. This rearrangement joins TRBV18 to TRBJ1-5, with D hard to call. CDR1 is KGHSH and CDR2 is LQKENI in the germline V gene. The CDR3 extends over 14 amino acids. V was trimmed by 2 bases and J by 0 bases, leaving 5 bases between them. CDR3 sequence (DNA): TGTGCCAGCTCACCAGTAAATAGCAATCAGCCCCAGCATTTT. Its protein product is CASSPVNSNQPQHF. Together with reference TRBV18 and TRBJ1-5, the CDR3 gives the full variable domain: NAGVMQNPRHLVRRRGQEARLRCSPMKGHSHVYWYRQLPEEGLKFMVYLQKENIIDESGMPKERFSAEFPKEGPSILRIQQVVRGDSAAYFCASSPVNSNQPQHFGDGTRLSIL.

As DNA, the CDR3 is TGTGCCAGCAGTGCCAGGTTCAACACTGAAGCTTTCTTT. Protein sequence: CASSARFNTEAFF. The chain couples TRBV2 to TRBJ1-1, with D hard to call. The CDR3 spans 13 residues. Germline V lookup: CDR1 SNHLY, CDR2 FYNNEI. Trimming took 4 bases from V and 2 from J, leaving 8 bases between them.

The chain has TRBV7-8 and TRBJ1-6; possible D gene TRBD1, 6 bases. The V end was cut by 5 bases, the J end by 6 bases, with 14 bases between. This CDR3 region has 15 residues. Germline V gives CDR1 SGHVS, CDR2 FQNEAQ. Written as DNA, the CDR3 is TGTGCCAGCAGCCATGACGACAGGAGTAATTCACCCCTCCACTTT. It specifies CASSHDDRSNSPLHF.

V is TRBV12-3 or TRBV12-4 and J is TRBJ2-1; the D is unclear. This CDR3 region has 11 residues. The V gene lost 6 bases and the J gene lost 9 bases, with 9 bases spanning the gap. The CDR3 region has the DNA TGTGCCAGCAGGAAGTTGGGTGAGCAGTTCTTC. Translated, it gives CASRKLGEQFF.

This clone showed up just a few times. The J gene is TRBJ2-6, the V gene TRBV5-4; D uncertain. The CDR3 spans 14 residues. Looked up from germline, CDR1 is SGHNT and CDR2 is YYREEE (reference sequence). V lost 4 bases and J 1 base, leaving 6 bases between the germline ends. The CDR3 nucleotides are TGTGCCAGCAGCCCGGATTCTGGGGCCAACGTCCTGACTTTC. Amino acid sequence: CASSPDSGANVLTF.

The chain is built from TRBV6-5 and TRBJ1-4; D not certain. The V gene lost 0 bases and the J gene lost 7 bases, with 9 bases spanning the gap. This CDR3 comprises 14 residues. CDR1 is MNHEY, CDR2 SVGAGI, per germline. CDR3 in amino acids: CASSYSSVGEKLFF. The CDR3, as DNA: TGTGCCAGCAGTTACTCGTCGGTGGGTGAAAAACTGTTTTTT.

The rearrangement uses TRBV6-1 and TRBJ2-7, with D hard to call. CDR1 is MNHNS and CDR2 is SASEGT in the germline V gene. CDR3 length equals 15 residues. V was pared by 3 bases and J by 2 bases, with 14 bases between. DNA of the CDR3: TGTGCCAGCAGTGACCGTGGGCAGCTAACCTACGAGCAGTACTTC. Protein product: CASSDRGQLTYEQYF.

The chain links TRBV19 to TRBJ1-1, with D maybe TRBD1 (5 bases). Germline CDR1 is LNHDA and CDR2 is SQIVND (reference sequence). The CDR3 consists of 14 residues. Trimming removed 3 bases at V and 4 bases at J, with 12 bases between. CDR3 protein: CASSIAPRATEAFF. The CDR3 DNA sequence: TGTGCCAGTAGTATTGCCCCCAGGGCCACTGAAGCTTTCTTT. Full variable domain (remainder filled in from reference TRBV19 and TRBJ1-1): DGGITQSPKYLFRKEGQNVTLSCEQNLNHDAMYWYRQDPGQGLRLIYYSQIVNDFQKGDIAEGYSVSREKKESFPLTVTSAQKNPTAFYLCASSIAPRATEAFFGQGTRLTVV.

This sequence joins TRBV27 and TRBJ1-6; 10 nucleotides agree with TRBD1. This CDR3 region has 21 residues. CDR1 is MNHEY, CDR2 SMNVEV, per germline (reference sequence). J lost 0 bases, V lost 4 bases, and 15 bases had no gene match. The CDR3 nucleotides are TGTGCCAGCAGTTCTGCCCCCCGGGACAGGGGACTGAGCTCCTATAATTCACCCCTCCACTTT. It encodes CASSSAPRDRGLSSYNSPLHF.

This sequence joins TRBV27 and TRBJ1-4, with 7 nucleotides matching TRBD1. The CDR3 has 14 residues. V lost 3 bases to trimming and J lost 8 bases; unmatched junction nucleotides: 6. The germline CDR1 and CDR2 sequences are MNHEY and SMNVEV (reference sequence). The CDR3: CASSLGRGGEKLFF. In nucleotides, the CDR3 is TGTGCCAGCAGTTTGGGCAGGGGGGGGGAAAAACTGTTTTTT.

This rearrangement joins TRBV29-1 to TRBJ2-3, with D unresolved. V was shortened by 3 bases and J by 4 bases, with 8 bases between the two germline ends. CDR1 SQVTM and CDR2 ANQGSEA come from the germline V gene. The CDR3 consists of 12 residues. Here the CDR3 reads CSVDTRSDTQYF. CDR3 bases: TGCAGCGTTGACACCAGGTCAGATACGCAGTATTTT.

J is TRBJ1-1 and V is TRBV9, with D unclear. The CDR3 is 13 residues long. Germline CDR1 reads SGDLS; CDR2 reads YYNGEE. Trimming cost V 1 base and J 5 bases, with 9 bases left between them. CDR3 protein: CASSVNEQTEAFF. CDR3 nucleotides: TGTGCCAGCAGCGTAAACGAGCAGACTGAAGCTTTCTTT.

This clone has more than one count but fewer than ten. The V gene is TRBV11-3, the J gene TRBJ1-1; D gene ambiguous. The CDR3 covers 13 residues. CDR1 and CDR2 from the germline V gene are SGHNT and YENEEA. V dropped 6 bases and J dropped 1 base, with 9 bases sitting between them. CDR3 sequence reads: CASSQSWNTEAFF. CDR3 DNA: TGTGCCAGCAGTCAGAGTTGGAACACTGAAGCTTTCTTT.

The chain uses TRBV19 and TRBJ1-6; D call uncertain. This CDR3 contains 13 residues. Trimming took off 6 bases at V and 10 bases at J, with 13 bases between the two ends. From germline, CDR1 is LNHDA and CDR2 SQIVND (reference sequence). The CDR3 DNA follows: TGTGCCAGTAGCCAGACATCAAGATCACCCCTCCACTTT. Residues: CASSQTSRSPLHF. Together with reference TRBV19 and TRBJ1-6, the CDR3 gives the full variable domain: DGGITQSPKYLFRKEGQNVTLSCEQNLNHDAMYWYRQDPGQGLRLIYYSQIVNDFQKGDIAEGYSVSREKKESFPLTVTSAQKNPTAFYLCASSQTSRSPLHFGNGTRLTVT.

The count of this clone is one. The chain links TRBV6-5 to TRBJ1-6; TRBD1 might be the D (5 bases). The ends were cut back, 6 bases at V and 10 bases at J, with 19 bases in the middle. Looked up from germline, CDR1 is MNHEY and CDR2 is SVGAGI. This CDR3 spans 15 amino acids. The CDR3, as DNA: TGTGCCAGCAGCCTCCTCGGGGGAAGAGAGTCACCCCTCCACTTT. Protein product: CASSLLGGRESPLHF.

This clone was observed a handful of times. The CDR3 here is CASSQDSGTGTYEQYF. Written as DNA, the CDR3 is TGCGCCAGCAGCCAGGATTCCGGGACAGGGACCTACGAGCAGTACTTC. The V and J genes are TRBV4-3 and TRBJ2-7; TRBD1 matches 9 bases. J was trimmed by 2 bases and V by 3 bases; bases with no gene match: 8. CDR1 is LGHNA and CDR2 is YSLEER in the germline V gene. The CDR3 covers 16 residues.

The CDR3: CASSQSPGPSNQPQHF. CDR3 sequence (DNA): TGTGCCAGCAGCCAGTCTCCCGGCCCTAGCAATCAGCCCCAGCATTTT. The chain has TRBV4-2 and TRBJ1-5; D remains unclear. CDR1 is LGHNA, CDR2 YNFKEQ, per germline. The germline V and J ends were trimmed by 3 bases and 0 bases, with 12 bases remaining between them. This CDR3 spans 16 amino acids.

This clone has just a few counts. This chain joins TRBV12-3 or TRBV12-4 and TRBJ2-7, with 8 bases identical to TRBD1. The length of the CDR3 is 13 residues. J was trimmed by 6 bases and V by 6 bases; bases with no gene match: 7. The CDR3 region has the DNA TGTGCCAGCAGCCGGGGACAGGTCAGCGAGCAGTACTTC. Translation gives CASSRGQVSEQYF.